These 5 T cell receptor beta chains share one sample of origin, sequenced in a study of regulatory T cells in long-lasting Graves disease. According to the study, TCR beta libraries were built with iRepertoire HTBI primers and CDR3-region Arm-PCR. TCRdb reanalysed the multiplex PCR reads using MiXCR and keeps one entry per CDR3 protein. This repertoire shows 400,000 to 450,000 distinct CDR3 sequences, under 15% found once; its top ten account for 15% to 20%. Time point in this sample: newly diagnosed GD, antithyroid drugs for less than 3 months. PBMC-derived RNA was used for the TCR library. These data were likewise used in another study, on T cells in Graves' hyperthyroidism and ophthalmopathy.

The material sequenced was peripheral blood mononuclear cells (PBMCs), taken at new diagnosis, from a patient treated with antithyroid drugs. These receptors all stem from a woman under 40 with Graves disease.

This clonotype was detected many times. The J gene is TRBJ2-1, the V gene TRBV3-1; D is possibly TRBD2 (5 bases). CDR1 is LGHDT and CDR2 is YNNKEL in the germline V gene (reference sequence). The CDR3 runs to 15 residues. Trimming left V 1 base short and J 6 bases short, with 13 bases between. The chain's CDR3 is CASSQVPSSPNEQFF. The DNA for the CDR3 is TGTGCCAGCAGCCAAGTCCCTAGCAGCCCCAATGAGCAGTTCTTC.

This clonotype came up many times. The chain is built from TRBV30 and TRBJ2-7; D is uncertain. CDR3 length: 13 amino acids. The V and J ends lost 0 bases and 0 bases respectively, with 6 bases between them. CDR1 and CDR2 from the germline V gene are GTSNPN and SVGIG (reference sequence). DNA for the CDR3: TGTGCCTGGAGTGTAGGCTTCTCCTACGAGCAGTACTTC. It codes for CAWSVGFSYEQYF.

This clonotype showed up many times. V gene TRBV5-1 combines with J gene TRBJ2-1; 10 nucleotides match TRBD2. The germline V gene encodes CDR1 SGHRS and CDR2 YFSETQ. The length of the CDR3 is 14 residues. The J segment lost 4 bases and the V segment lost 4 bases, leaving 2 bases of the junction unmatched. CDR3 amino acids: CASSKLAGYNEQFF. CDR3 DNA: TGCGCCAGCAGCAAACTAGCGGGGTACAATGAGCAGTTCTTC.

This rearrangement joins TRBV10-3 to TRBJ2-1, with 8 positions matching TRBD2. Germline V gene sequence: CDR1 ENHRY, CDR2 SYGVKD. Germline trimming cut 7 bases from V and 4 bases from J; bases unmatched to any gene: 6. The CDR3 length is 14 residues. The CDR3 loop is CAIKRTSGYNEQFF. Here the CDR3 DNA reads TGTGCCATCAAACGTACTAGCGGTTACAATGAGCAGTTCTTC.

This clonotype was counted many times. This chain uses TRBV29-1 with TRBJ2-1; 12 bases align to TRBD2. The CDR3 has 14 residues. Germline V gene lookup returns CDR1 SQVTM and CDR2 ANQGSEA. Trimming removed 5 bases from V and 8 bases from J; junction bases left unmatched: 7. This CDR3 reads CSVLTSGSGDEQFF. The CDR3 DNA reads as TGCAGCGTTCTGACTAGCGGGAGCGGGGATGAGCAGTTCTTC.